This T cell receptor beta chain was identified during a study of CD8+ T cells in alopecia areata. The count of this clone is one. Sample treatment: oral pan-JAK inhibitor, 5-10 mg twice daily. The V end lost 8 bases, the J end lost 4 bases, and 15 bases lay between the germline ends. The CDR3 sequence is 15 residues long. Germline assignment: CDR1 SEHNR and CDR2 FQNEAQ (reference sequence). cDNA serving as the sequencing template came from extracted, reverse transcribed RNA. TCRdb keeps only in-frame clones here, not all; method: immunoSEQ multiplex PCR. The table has fewer than 150,000 clones, 75% to 85% seen once; the top ten hold more than 20%.

Here the sequenced sample was CD8+ T cells sorted from blood, taken at week 4, from a patient treated with tofacitinib. This chain links TRBV7-9 with TRBJ2-6; no definite D call. The TCR originated in a human donor with alopecia areata. The CDR3 DNA reads as TGTGCCAGCGGATCGGTCGGCGCAGGGGCCAACGTCCTGACTTTC. It is translated as CASGSVGAGANVLTF.